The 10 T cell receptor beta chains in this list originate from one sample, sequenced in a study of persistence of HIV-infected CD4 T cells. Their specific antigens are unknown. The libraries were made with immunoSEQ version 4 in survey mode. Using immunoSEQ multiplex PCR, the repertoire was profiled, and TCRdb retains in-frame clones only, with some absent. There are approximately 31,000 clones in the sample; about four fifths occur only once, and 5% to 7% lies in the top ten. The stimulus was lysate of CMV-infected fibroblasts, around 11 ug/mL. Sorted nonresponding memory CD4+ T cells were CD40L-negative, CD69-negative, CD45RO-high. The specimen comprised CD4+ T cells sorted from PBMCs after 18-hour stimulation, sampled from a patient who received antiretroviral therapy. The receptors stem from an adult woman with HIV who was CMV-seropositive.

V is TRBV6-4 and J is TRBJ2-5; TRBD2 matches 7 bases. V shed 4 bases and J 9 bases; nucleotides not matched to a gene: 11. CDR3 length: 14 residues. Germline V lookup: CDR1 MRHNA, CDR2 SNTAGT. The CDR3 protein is CASSGSGRARAQYF. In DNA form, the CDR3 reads TGTGCCAGCAGTGGGTCAGGGAGGGCGCGGGCCCAGTACTTC.

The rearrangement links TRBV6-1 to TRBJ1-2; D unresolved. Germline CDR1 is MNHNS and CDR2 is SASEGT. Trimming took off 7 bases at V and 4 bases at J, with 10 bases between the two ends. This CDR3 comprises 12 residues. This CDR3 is CASTDDLYGYTF. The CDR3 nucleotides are TGTGCCAGCACCGATGACCTCTATGGCTACACCTTC.

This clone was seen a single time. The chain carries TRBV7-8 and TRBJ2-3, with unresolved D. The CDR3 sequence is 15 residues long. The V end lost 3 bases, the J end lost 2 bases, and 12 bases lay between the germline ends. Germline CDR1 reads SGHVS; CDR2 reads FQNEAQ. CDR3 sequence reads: CASSLNVQPTDTQYF. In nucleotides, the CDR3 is TGTGCCAGCAGCTTGAATGTCCAACCCACAGATACGCAGTATTTT.

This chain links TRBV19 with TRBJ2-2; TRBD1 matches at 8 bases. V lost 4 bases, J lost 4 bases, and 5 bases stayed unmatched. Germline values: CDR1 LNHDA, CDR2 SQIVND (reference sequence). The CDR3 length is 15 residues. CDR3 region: CASSKAGGPTGELFF. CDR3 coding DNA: TGTGCCAGTAGTAAGGCAGGGGGCCCCACCGGGGAGCTGTTTTTT.

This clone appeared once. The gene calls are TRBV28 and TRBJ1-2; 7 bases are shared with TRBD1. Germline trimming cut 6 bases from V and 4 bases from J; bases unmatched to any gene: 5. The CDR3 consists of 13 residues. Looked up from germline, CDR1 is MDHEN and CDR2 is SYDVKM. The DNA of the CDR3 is TGTGCCAGCAGGAGACAGGGCTTCTATGGCTACACCTTC. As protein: CASRRQGFYGYTF.

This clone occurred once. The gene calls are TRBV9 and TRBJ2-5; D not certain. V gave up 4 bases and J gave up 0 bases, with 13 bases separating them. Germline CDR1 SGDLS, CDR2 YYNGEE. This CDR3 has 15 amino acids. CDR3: CASSRIQENQETQYF. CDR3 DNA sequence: TGTGCCAGCAGCCGCATCCAGGAAAACCAAGAGACCCAGTACTTC.

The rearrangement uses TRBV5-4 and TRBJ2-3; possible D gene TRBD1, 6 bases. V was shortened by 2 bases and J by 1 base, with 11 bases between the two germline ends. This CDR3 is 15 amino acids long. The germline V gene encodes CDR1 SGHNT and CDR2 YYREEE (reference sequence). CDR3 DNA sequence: TGTGCCAGCAGCTTAAGGGGGTCTGGCACAGATACGCAGTATTTT. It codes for CASSLRGSGTDTQYF.

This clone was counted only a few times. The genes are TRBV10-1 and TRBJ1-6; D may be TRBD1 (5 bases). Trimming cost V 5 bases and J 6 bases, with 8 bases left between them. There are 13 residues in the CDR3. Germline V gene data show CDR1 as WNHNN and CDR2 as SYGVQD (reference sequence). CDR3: CASSPGGNSPLHF. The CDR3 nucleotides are TGCGCCAGCAGTCCCGGGGGTAATTCACCCCTCCACTTT.

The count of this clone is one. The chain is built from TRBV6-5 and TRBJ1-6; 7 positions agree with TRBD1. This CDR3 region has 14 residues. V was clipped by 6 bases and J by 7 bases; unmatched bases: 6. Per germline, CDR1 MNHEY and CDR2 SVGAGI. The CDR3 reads CASRETGINSPLHF. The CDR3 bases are TGTGCCAGCAGGGAGACAGGGATAAATTCACCCCTCCACTTT.

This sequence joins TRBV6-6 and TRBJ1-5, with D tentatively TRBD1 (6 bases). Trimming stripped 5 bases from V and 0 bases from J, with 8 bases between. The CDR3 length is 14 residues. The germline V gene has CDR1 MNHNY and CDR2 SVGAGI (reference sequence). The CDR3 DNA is TGTGCCAGCAGTACAGGGTATAGCAATCAGCCCCAGCATTTT. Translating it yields CASSTGYSNQPQHF.